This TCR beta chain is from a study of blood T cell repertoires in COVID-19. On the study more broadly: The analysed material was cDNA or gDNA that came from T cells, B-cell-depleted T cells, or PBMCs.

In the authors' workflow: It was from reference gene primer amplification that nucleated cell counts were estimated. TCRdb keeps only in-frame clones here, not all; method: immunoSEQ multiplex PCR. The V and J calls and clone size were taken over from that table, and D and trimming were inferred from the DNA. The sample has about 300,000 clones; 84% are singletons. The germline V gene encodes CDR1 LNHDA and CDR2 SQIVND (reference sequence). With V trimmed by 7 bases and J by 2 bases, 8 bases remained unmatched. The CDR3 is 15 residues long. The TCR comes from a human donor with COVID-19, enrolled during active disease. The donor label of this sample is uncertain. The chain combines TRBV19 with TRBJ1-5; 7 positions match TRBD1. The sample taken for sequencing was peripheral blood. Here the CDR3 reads CASNSQGIRNQPQHF. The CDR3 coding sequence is TGTGCCAGTAATTCACAGGGGATACGCAATCAGCCCCAGCATTTT.